This TCR beta chain was documented in a study of cytomegalovirus exposure and HLA in healthy donors. The PCR had 60 Vbeta and 13 Jbeta primers. Data came from immunoSEQ multiplex PCR; TCRdb stores just in-frame clones and leaves some out. The sample holds under 150,000 clones; more than 70% are singletons and the top ten take approximately 2.5%. The J segment lost 0 bases and the V segment lost 6 bases, leaving 8 bases of the junction unmatched. The CDR3 consists of 16 residues. Germline V gene sequence: CDR1 LNHDA, CDR2 SQIVND (reference sequence). Material for sequencing was PBMCs. The chain uses TRBV19 and TRBJ1-2; TRBD1 matches 9 bases. This TCR was sampled from a man aged 50 or older in good health and CMV-seronegative. In DNA form, the CDR3 reads TGTGCCAGTAGCATGGGACAGGGCCAATCTAACTATGGCTACACCTTC. It translates to CASSMGQGQSNYGYTF.